A selection of T cell receptor beta chains follows, all from one sample in a study of shared clonotypes between healthy human individuals. Data came from immunoSEQ multiplex PCR; TCRdb stores just in-frame clones and leaves some out. Found here are 1,400,000 or so clones, 98% to 99% of them singletons; the top ten hold over 0.3%. The sequenced sample consisted of naive CD4+ T cells sorted from blood. The receptors originated from a man aged 25 to 40 in good health. Both conserved end residues are part of each CDR3. The order of the fields is CDR3 DNA, CDR3 protein, D gene, clone size, J gene, V gene. A D gene is named only where the DNA matches it firmly. Clone size appears in some rows only: once, few, many, or a class for an expanded clone.

DNA: TGTGCCTGGAGGGGCGCGACCGGGGAGCTGTTTTTT
CDR3: CAWRGATGELFF
D: NA
size: NA
J: TRBJ2-2
V: TRBV30

DNA: TGCAGCGTTGAGACCCCCGGGACCCATTTCCTTGAAGCTTTCTTT
CDR3: CSVETPGTHFLEAFF
D: NA
size: NA
J: TRBJ1-1
V: TRBV29-1

DNA: TGTGCCAGCAGCTGGGGACTAGCGAGTCCCGGGGAGCTGTTTTTT
CDR3: CASSWGLASPGELFF
D: TRBD2
size: NA
J: TRBJ2-2
V: TRBV5-6

DNA: TGTGCCTGGAGTGTAGGGGGTAGGCTGTTTTTT
CDR3: CAWSVGGRLFF
D: NA
size: NA
J: TRBJ1-4
V: TRBV30

DNA: TGTGCCAGCAGCTTAACACTAGCGGGAGGGCCGAACACCGGGGAGCTGTTTTTT
CDR3: CASSLTLAGGPNTGELFF
D: TRBD2
size: NA
J: TRBJ2-2
V: TRBV7-6

DNA: TGTGCCAGCAGCTTCAGAGTTGTAGCACCCTACAATGAGCAGTTCTTC
CDR3: CASSFRVVAPYNEQFF
D: NA
size: NA
J: TRBJ2-1
V: TRBV5-6

DNA: TGTGCCAGTTGGCTCGGTTTTCACAATGAGCAGTTCTTC
CDR3: CASWLGFHNEQFF
D: NA
size: NA
J: TRBJ2-1
V: TRBV27

DNA: TGTGCCAGCAGCCTCGACTGGGTCCCAACCGGGGAGCTGTTTTTT
CDR3: CASSLDWVPTGELFF
D: NA
size: NA
J: TRBJ2-2
V: TRBV9

DNA: TGCGCCAGCAGCTTCTCAACAGGTGACACTGAAGCTTTCTTT
CDR3: CASSFSTGDTEAFF
D: NA
size: NA
J: TRBJ1-1
V: TRBV5-1

DNA: TGTGCCAGCAGTCGACAGGGGATGAACACTGAAGCTTTCTTT
CDR3: CASSRQGMNTEAFF
D: TRBD1
size: NA
J: TRBJ1-1
V: TRBV25-1

DNA: TGTGCCAGCTCACCGGGGACAGAAGCTAGTCTCTACGAGCAGTACTTC
CDR3: CASSPGTEASLYEQYF
D: TRBD1
size: once
J: TRBJ2-7
V: TRBV18

DNA: TGTGCCAGCAGCAAAGACAGGCTGAACTACGAGCAGTACTTC
CDR3: CASSKDRLNYEQYF
D: NA
size: NA
J: TRBJ2-7
V: TRBV7-8

DNA: TGTGCCAGCAGTGGCCGCTCGGGTGGCTACACCTTC
CDR3: CASSGRSGGYTF
D: NA
size: NA
J: TRBJ1-2
V: TRBV6-6

DNA: TGTGCCAGCAGCACCCGACAGGGGACTAATGAAAAACTGTTTTTT
CDR3: CASSTRQGTNEKLFF
D: TRBD1
size: NA
J: TRBJ1-4
V: TRBV9

DNA: TGTGCCAGCAGTGAACTTTTGACGGCGAACGGGGGCACCTTC
CDR3: CASSELLTANGGTF
D: NA
size: few
J: TRBJ1-2
V: TRBV6-1

DNA: TGCGCCAGCAGCCCCCCCGGCGGACGCTATGGCTACACCTTC
CDR3: CASSPPGGRYGYTF
D: NA
size: NA
J: TRBJ1-2
V: TRBV5-1

DNA: TGTGCCAGCTCCCCCGGGACAGCTAACTATGGCTACACCTTC
CDR3: CASSPGTANYGYTF
D: TRBD1
size: NA
J: TRBJ1-2
V: TRBV18

DNA: TGTGCCAGCAGTGCCTGGACAGATACGCAGTATTTT
CDR3: CASSAWTDTQYF
D: NA
size: NA
J: TRBJ2-3
V: TRBV2

DNA: TGTGCCAGCAGTTACGTACAGCTATTCTCAGAGCAGTACTTC
CDR3: CASSYVQLFSEQYF
D: NA
size: NA
J: TRBJ2-7
V: TRBV6-6

DNA: TGTGCCAGCAGCCATTCCGTGGGACAGGGTTCCTACGAGCAGTACTTC
CDR3: CASSHSVGQGSYEQYF
D: TRBD1
size: once
J: TRBJ2-7
V: TRBV7-8

DNA: TGTGCCACCGGACAGGTAACTGGAAACACCATATATTTT
CDR3: CATGQVTGNTIYF
D: TRBD1
size: NA
J: TRBJ1-3
V: TRBV15

DNA: TGTGCCAGCAGTAAAGTACGTTCCTACAATGAGCAGTTCTTC
CDR3: CASSKVRSYNEQFF
D: NA
size: NA
J: TRBJ2-1
V: TRBV28

DNA: TGTGCCAGCAGCTTAGACCCACACCCGCGGACTAGCTACAATGAGCAGTTCTTC
CDR3: CASSLDPHPRTSYNEQFF
D: TRBD2
size: NA
J: TRBJ2-1
V: TRBV7-9

DNA: TGTGCCAGCAGTGTTCAGGGGGCGCTTGTCCCCGGGGAGCTGTTTTTT
CDR3: CASSVQGALVPGELFF
D: TRBD1
size: NA
J: TRBJ2-2
V: TRBV7-2

DNA: TGTGCCAGCTATCCCCGGACTAGCGGGAGGGCCGGTACAGATACGCAGTATTTT
CDR3: CASYPRTSGRAGTDTQYF
D: TRBD2
size: NA
J: TRBJ2-3
V: TRBV27

DNA: TGTGCCAGCTCTACCCCCGTCGGGTCGCGCGGTCAGCCCCAGCATTTT
CDR3: CASSTPVGSRGQPQHF
D: NA
size: NA
J: TRBJ1-5
V: TRBV2

DNA: TGTGCCAGCAGCCTAAGACAGACCTCGGTAAGGTACAATGAGCAGTTCTTC
CDR3: CASSLRQTSVRYNEQFF
D: NA
size: NA
J: TRBJ2-1
V: TRBV11-2

DNA: TGTGCCAGCAGCCGTTACAGGGGTCGGGATCAGCCCCAGCATTTT
CDR3: CASSRYRGRDQPQHF
D: TRBD1
size: NA
J: TRBJ1-5
V: TRBV6-1

DNA: TGTGCCAGCAGTTTATCCCAGGGGGCAAGTCGAGAGACCCAGTACTTC
CDR3: CASSLSQGASRETQYF
D: TRBD1
size: NA
J: TRBJ2-5
V: TRBV28

DNA: TGCGCCAGCAGCTTTAGGGGCAGGACGAACACTGAAGCTTTCTTT
CDR3: CASSFRGRTNTEAFF
D: NA
size: few
J: TRBJ1-1
V: TRBV5-1

DNA: TGTGCCAGCAGCTTAGTTGGGGCAGGGGTTGAAAAACTGTTTTTT
CDR3: CASSLVGAGVEKLFF
D: NA
size: NA
J: TRBJ1-4
V: TRBV11-2

DNA: TGTGCCAGCAGAGTCTCCGGGACAGTATCCTCTGGGGCCAACGTCCTGACTTTC
CDR3: CASRVSGTVSSGANVLTF
D: TRBD1
size: NA
J: TRBJ2-6
V: TRBV7-9

DNA: TGTGCCAGCTCACCTCTGCGGACCTCCCAGGCTAGCACAGATACGCAGTATTTT
CDR3: CASSPLRTSQASTDTQYF
D: NA
size: NA
J: TRBJ2-3
V: TRBV18

DNA: TGTGCCAGTAGACACACCCGGGGGCAAGAGACCCAGTACTTC
CDR3: CASRHTRGQETQYF
D: NA
size: NA
J: TRBJ2-5
V: TRBV6-5

DNA: TGTGCCAGCAGCTTACCGGGGCTTACAGATACGCAGTATTTT
CDR3: CASSLPGLTDTQYF
D: NA
size: NA
J: TRBJ2-3
V: TRBV5-4

DNA: TGTGCCAGCAGTTTACAGACTCGACCTAGGGTCACAGATACGCAGTATTTT
CDR3: CASSLQTRPRVTDTQYF
D: NA
size: NA
J: TRBJ2-3
V: TRBV28

DNA: TGTGCCACCAGCAGAGATAAACAGGCTCATGGCTACACCTTC
CDR3: CATSRDKQAHGYTF
D: NA
size: NA
J: TRBJ1-2
V: TRBV15

DNA: TGCGCCAGCAGCAAATGGACGAGTAGCACAGATACGCAGTATTTT
CDR3: CASSKWTSSTDTQYF
D: NA
size: NA
J: TRBJ2-3
V: TRBV5-1

DNA: TGTGCCACCAGCAGAGTTGGAGGGGCCTACGAGCAGTACTTC
CDR3: CATSRVGGAYEQYF
D: NA
size: NA
J: TRBJ2-7
V: TRBV15

DNA: TGCGCCAGCAGCGATTCCGGGACACAATCCTACGAGCAGTACTTC
CDR3: CASSDSGTQSYEQYF
D: NA
size: NA
J: TRBJ2-7
V: TRBV5-1

DNA: TGTGCCAGCAGCAAAGAGGCTATTGGAGAGACCCAGTACTTC
CDR3: CASSKEAIGETQYF
D: NA
size: NA
J: TRBJ2-5
V: TRBV21-1

DNA: TGTGCCAGCAGTTCCCCCGGGACATCTCTCGGAGGAACGTTGAGCACCGGGGAGCTGTTTTTT
CDR3: CASSSPGTSLGGTLSTGELFF
D: NA
size: NA
J: TRBJ2-2
V: TRBV28

DNA: TGTGCCAGCAGTGACATCAGGGCCACAGACTATGGCTACACCTTC
CDR3: CASSDIRATDYGYTF
D: NA
size: NA
J: TRBJ1-2
V: TRBV2

DNA: TGTGCCAGCTCACATGAGGGGGCAGGGAACTCCTACGAGCAGTACTTC
CDR3: CASSHEGAGNSYEQYF
D: TRBD1
size: NA
J: TRBJ2-7
V: TRBV18

DNA: TGCAGCGTTGAAGGAGGGGGCTCCGTCTACAATGAGCAGTTCTTC
CDR3: CSVEGGGSVYNEQFF
D: TRBD1
size: NA
J: TRBJ2-1
V: TRBV29-1

DNA: TGTGCCAGTAGGACTAGCGGGAGCTCCTACGAGCAGTACTTC
CDR3: CASRTSGSSYEQYF
D: TRBD2
size: NA
J: TRBJ2-7
V: TRBV27

DNA: TGTGCCAGCAGCCTTGAGGAGGCCCACTTCGGCGAGCAGTACTTC
CDR3: CASSLEEAHFGEQYF
D: NA
size: once
J: TRBJ2-7
V: TRBV9

DNA: TGTGCCAGCAGTTTTAGCGGGAGGCTCTACGAGCAGTACTTC
CDR3: CASSFSGRLYEQYF
D: TRBD2
size: once
J: TRBJ2-7
V: TRBV27

DNA: TGTGCCAGTAGTTTCAGCGTCTCTGGAAACACCATATATTTT
CDR3: CASSFSVSGNTIYF
D: NA
size: NA
J: TRBJ1-3
V: TRBV19

DNA: TGTGCCAGCAGCTTTGGAAGGGGGACCCTGAACACTGAAGCTTTCTTT
CDR3: CASSFGRGTLNTEAFF
D: NA
size: NA
J: TRBJ1-1
V: TRBV5-6

DNA: TGCGCCAGCAGCTTGGCCTCGGGCGAAAAACTGTTTTTT
CDR3: CASSLASGEKLFF
D: NA
size: NA
J: TRBJ1-4
V: TRBV5-1

DNA: TGTGCCAGCTCGCCTCCGGGACAGAGTAATCAGCCCCAGCATTTT
CDR3: CASSPPGQSNQPQHF
D: TRBD1
size: NA
J: TRBJ1-5
V: TRBV18

DNA: TGTGCCTGGAGTGATACGGTTAACACTGAAGCTTTCTTT
CDR3: CAWSDTVNTEAFF
D: NA
size: NA
J: TRBJ1-1
V: TRBV30